A single sample gave rise to the 2 T cell receptor beta chains below, sequenced in a study of blood T cells in healthy people across ages. Combining a sample-barcoded 5' primer with a J-beta primer mix, a second PCR ran for roughly 7 to 12 cycles. In TCRdb, the 5' RACE reads were re-called with MiXCR into one record per CDR3 protein. The table lists roughly 1.5 million distinct CDR3 sequences, approximately 42% of them singletons. The sequenced sample was blood. Receptors originate from a woman aged 18-30 years in good health.

This clonotype was seen once. The V call is TRBV7-2, the J call TRBJ1-5; maybe TRBD1 (5 bases). The germline V gene encodes CDR1 SGHTA and CDR2 FQGNSA. V was pared by 5 bases and J by 3 bases, with 17 bases between. This CDR3 is 16 amino acids long. For the CDR3, the DNA is TGTGCCAGCAGCCGCGGCGGGGCAGGGACCAATCAGCCCCAGCATTTT. Protein sequence: CASSRGGAGTNQPQHF.

The genes are TRBV29-1 and TRBJ1-1; no definite D call. Germline V gene lookup returns CDR1 SQVTM and CDR2 ANQGSEA. Deletions cut 2 bases from V and 0 bases from J, with 13 bases between. CDR3 length equals 15 residues. CDR3 amino acids: CSVERQHSMNTEAFF. The CDR3 bases are TGCAGCGTTGAACGGCAGCACTCCATGAACACTGAAGCTTTCTTT.